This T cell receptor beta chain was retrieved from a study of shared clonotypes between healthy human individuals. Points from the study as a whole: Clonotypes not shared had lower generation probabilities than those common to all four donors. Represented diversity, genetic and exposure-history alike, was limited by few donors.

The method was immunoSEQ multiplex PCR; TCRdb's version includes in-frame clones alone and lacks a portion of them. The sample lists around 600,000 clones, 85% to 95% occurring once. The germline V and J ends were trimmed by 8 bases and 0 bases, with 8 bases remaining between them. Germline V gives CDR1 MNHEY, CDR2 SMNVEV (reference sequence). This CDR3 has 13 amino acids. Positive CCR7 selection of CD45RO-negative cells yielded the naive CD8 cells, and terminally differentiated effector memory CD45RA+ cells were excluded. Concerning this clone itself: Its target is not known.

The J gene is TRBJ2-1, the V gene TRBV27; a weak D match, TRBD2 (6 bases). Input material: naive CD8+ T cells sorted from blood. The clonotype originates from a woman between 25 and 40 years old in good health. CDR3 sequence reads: CASGGSSYNEQFF. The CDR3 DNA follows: TGTGCCAGCGGAGGGAGCTCCTACAATGAGCAGTTCTTC.